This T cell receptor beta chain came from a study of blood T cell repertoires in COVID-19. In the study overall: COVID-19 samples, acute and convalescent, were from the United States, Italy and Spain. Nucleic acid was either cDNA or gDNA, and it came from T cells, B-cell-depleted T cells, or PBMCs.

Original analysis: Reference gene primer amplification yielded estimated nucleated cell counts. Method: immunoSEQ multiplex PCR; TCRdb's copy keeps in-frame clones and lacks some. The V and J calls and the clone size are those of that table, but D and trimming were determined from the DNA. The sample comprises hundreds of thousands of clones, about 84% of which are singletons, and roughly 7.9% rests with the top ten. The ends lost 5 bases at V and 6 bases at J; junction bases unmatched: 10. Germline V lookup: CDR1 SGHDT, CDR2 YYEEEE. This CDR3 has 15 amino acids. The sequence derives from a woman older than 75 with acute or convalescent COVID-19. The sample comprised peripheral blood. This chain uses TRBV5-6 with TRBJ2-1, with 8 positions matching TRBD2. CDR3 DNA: TGTGCCAGCAGATCCGGGACTAGAGGGGTCAATGAGCAGTTCTTC. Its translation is CASRSGTRGVNEQFF. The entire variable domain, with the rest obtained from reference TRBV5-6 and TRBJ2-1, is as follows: DAGVTQSPTHLIKTRGQQVTLRCSPKSGHDTVSWYQQALGQGPQFIFQYYEEEERQRGNFPDRFSGHQFPNYSSELNVNALLLGDSALYLCASRSGTRGVNEQFFGPGTRLTVL.